The present T cell receptor (beta chain) was sequenced within a study of OX40 agonist ivuxolimab in advanced cancers. Assay used: immunoSEQ multiplex PCR; TCRdb lists only in-frame clones, some missing. The data hold tens of thousands of clones, with 85% to 95% observed a single time. This CDR3 is built from 14 residues. In germline, CDR1 is SGHTA, CDR2 FQGTGA. V shed 3 bases, J shed 6 bases, and the junction held 3 bases outside the gene matches. Blood samples were obtained at baseline, cycle 4 day 1, and cycle 7 day 1. The origin of this receptor is an adult with an advanced solid tumor such as melanoma, head and neck, liver or kidney cancer. J is TRBJ2-2 and V is TRBV7-3, with TRBD1 matching over 8 bases. The sequencing here drew on CD4+ or CD8+ T cells sorted from blood, taken in a trial of the OX40 agonist ivuxolimab. This CDR3 is CASSLTGEAGELFF. In DNA form, the CDR3 reads TGTGCCAGCAGCTTGACAGGGGAGGCCGGGGAGCTGTTTTTT.